The entry below describes one T cell receptor (beta chain). Its antigen is unidentified. Time point described: patch test 1, 2 weeks after DPC sensitization. Indicated treatment: therapeutic diphenylcyclopropenone sensitization with weekly scalp DPC. Drawing of blood took place ahead of applying each patch test. The total RNA was obtained from whole blood that was not fractionated. These data are taken from a study of human T cells and chemical hapten exposure. Study-level background: There were weekly diphenylcyclopropenone doses to the scalp for patients throughout the roughly 22-week study.

TCRdb re-called the RACE reads with MiXCR, one entry per CDR3 protein. The table includes 150,000 to 200,000 distinct CDR3 sequences, roughly 14% detected once. Study results and caveats: The donors suffered from alopecia, so their immune response may not match that of healthy people.

The specimen comprised whole blood, sampled in connection with sensitization to the hapten diphenylcyclopropenone (DPC). This receptor was taken from a woman younger than 45 with alopecia areata. Some clones in this sample may be carry-over from other donors' samples.

The CDR3 bases are TGTGCCAGCAGATGGGAGTTGGGGAATGAGCAGTTCTTC. As protein: CASRWELGNEQFF. V usage is TRBV2 and J usage is TRBJ2-1, with a weak D call TRBD2 (5 bases). Germline CDR1 and CDR2: SNHLY and FYNNEI. The ends were cut back, 6 bases at V and 7 bases at J, with 13 bases in the middle. The CDR3 has 13 amino acids.